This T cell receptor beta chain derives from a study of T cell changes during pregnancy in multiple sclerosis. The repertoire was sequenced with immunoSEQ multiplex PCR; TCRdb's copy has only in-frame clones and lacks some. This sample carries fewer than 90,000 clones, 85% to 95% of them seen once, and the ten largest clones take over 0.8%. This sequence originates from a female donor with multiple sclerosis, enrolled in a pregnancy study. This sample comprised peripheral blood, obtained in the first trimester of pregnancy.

The CDR3 DNA sequence: TGTGCCAGCAGCTTGGGCACAGTAAAGAACACCATATATTTT. Encoded protein: CASSLGTVKNTIYF. The chain combines TRBV7-8 with TRBJ1-3; D is unresolved. This CDR3 has 14 residues. Germline V lookup: CDR1 SGHVS, CDR2 FQNEAQ. Trimming removed 3 bases from V and 7 bases from J, with 13 bases in between.